One TCR beta chain is described in this entry. Its specificity is not known. This sample is drawn from a study of cytomegalovirus exposure and HLA in healthy donors. Study-wide background: Drawn from HLA-typed donors, approximately 85 million unique TCRs were held in an early data release. General study points: TCR beta V- and J-gene trimming, according to a later analysis, was linked to a missense DCLRE1C variant.

The CDR3 extends over 15 amino acids. V was pared by 4 bases and J by 4 bases, with 7 bases of the junction left unmatched. Germline V CDR1 and CDR2: SGHNT, YYREEE (reference sequence). Primers included in the PCR were 60 Vbeta and 13 Jbeta primers. Measured with immunoSEQ multiplex PCR; TCRdb has only the in-frame clones, and not every one. The table lists 130,000 to 150,000 clones, less than 85% of them singletons. Nominally healthy donors were sampled, though unrecorded immune exposures were likely. The sequence was collected from a middle-aged man in good health and CMV-seropositive. The chain carries TRBV5-4 and TRBJ1-4; 7 bases are a match to TRBD1. Sequencing used PBMCs. CDR3 DNA: TGTGCCAGCAGCAACCAACAGGGGATTAATGAAAAACTGTTTTTT. Its translation is CASSNQQGINEKLFF.